A few counts support the clone carrying this TCR beta chain. Its antigen is not identified. Template switching with 5'RACE generated the TCR cDNA and added a universal primer site and UMIs. TCRdb ran MiXCR on the 5' RACE reads and lists one entry per CDR3 protein. Here the sample spans about 210,000 distinct CDR3 sequences, 3% to 4% being singletons. With 4 bases removed from V and 14 bases from J, the gap between germline ends came to 13 bases. This CDR3 has 11 amino acids. Per germline, CDR1 MNHEY and CDR2 SVGEGT. The sample comes from a study of T cells after yellow fever vaccination. Study-level background: When fractions had low cell numbers, they were prepared with SMART-Seq v4 Ultra Low Input. Study findings and constraints: Peaking on day 5 versus 15, the secondary response was faster but weaker. Reappearing after the booster were most of the clones from primary vaccination (less than 98% CD4, approximately 88% CD8).

This rearrangement joins TRBV6-2 or TRBV6-3 to TRBJ2-3; tentative D call: TRBD1 (5 bases). The receptor's source is a man aged 18 to 29 who received the YFV17D yellow fever vaccine. This specimen was CD4+ T cells sorted from PBMCs, taken 10 days after the yellow fever booster vaccination. As DNA, the CDR3 is TGTGCCAGCAGTTGGGGCGTACGCGGGTATTTT. It encodes CASSWGVRGYF.